This T cell receptor beta chain is drawn from a study of graft-versus-host responses after intestinal transplantation. V was pared by 5 bases and J by 1 base, with 12 bases between. The CDR3 covers 15 residues. The V gene's germline CDR1 is SEHNR and CDR2 FQNEAQ (reference sequence). Assay used: immunoSEQ multiplex PCR; TCRdb lists only in-frame clones, some missing. The data hold over 65,000 clones, with 92% observed a single time. The source is a human patient who received an intestinal transplant, so some T cells may come from the graft donor. The sample was PBMCs, taken 98 days after intestinal transplantation. The chain combines TRBV7-9 with TRBJ1-5; no firm D call. The CDR3 sequence: CASSPGLGSNQPQHF. The CDR3 nucleotides are TGTGCCAGCAGCCCAGGACTAGGGAGCAATCAGCCCCAGCATTTT.